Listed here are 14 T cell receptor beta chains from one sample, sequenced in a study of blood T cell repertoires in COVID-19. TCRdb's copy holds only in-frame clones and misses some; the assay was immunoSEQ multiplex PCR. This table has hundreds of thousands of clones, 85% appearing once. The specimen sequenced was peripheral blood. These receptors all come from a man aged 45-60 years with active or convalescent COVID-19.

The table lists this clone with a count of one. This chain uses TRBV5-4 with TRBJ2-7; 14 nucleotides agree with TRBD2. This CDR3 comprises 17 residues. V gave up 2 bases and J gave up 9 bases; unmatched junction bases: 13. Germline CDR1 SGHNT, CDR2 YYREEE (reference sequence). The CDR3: CASSFGLAGGLADVQYF. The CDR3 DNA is TGTGCCAGCAGCTTTGGACTAGCGGGAGGTCTCGCTGATGTGCAGTACTTC. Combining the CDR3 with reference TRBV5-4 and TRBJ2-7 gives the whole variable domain ETGVTQSPTHLIKTRGQQVTLRCSSQSGHNTVSWYQQALGQGPQFIFQYYREEENGRGNFPPRFSGLQFPNYSSELNVNALELDDSALYLCASSFGLAGGLADVQYFGPGTRLTVT.

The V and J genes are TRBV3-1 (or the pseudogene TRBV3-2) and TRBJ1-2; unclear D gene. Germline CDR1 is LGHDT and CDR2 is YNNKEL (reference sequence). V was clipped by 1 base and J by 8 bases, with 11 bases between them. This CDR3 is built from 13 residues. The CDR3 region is CASSQVRVRGYTF. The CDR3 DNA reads TGTGCCAGCAGCCAAGTCCGGGTACGGGGCTACACCTTC.

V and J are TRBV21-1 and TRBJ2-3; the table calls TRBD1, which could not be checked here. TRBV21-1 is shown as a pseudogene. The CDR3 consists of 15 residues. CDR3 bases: TGTGCCAGCAGCAAAGGTGGGGCAGACACAGATACGCAGTATTTT. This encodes CASSKGGADTDTQYF.

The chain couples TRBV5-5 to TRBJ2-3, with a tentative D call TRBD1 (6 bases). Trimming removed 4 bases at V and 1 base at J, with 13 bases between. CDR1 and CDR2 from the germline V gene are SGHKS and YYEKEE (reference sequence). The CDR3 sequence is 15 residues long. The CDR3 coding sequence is TGTGCCAGCAGCACCGACAGGCTACGCACAGATACGCAGTATTTT. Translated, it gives CASSTDRLRTDTQYF.

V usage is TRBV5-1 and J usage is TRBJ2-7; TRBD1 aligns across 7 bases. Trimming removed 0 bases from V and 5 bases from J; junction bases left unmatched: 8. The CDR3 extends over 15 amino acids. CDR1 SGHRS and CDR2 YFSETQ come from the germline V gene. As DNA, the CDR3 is TGCGCCAGCAGCTTGGAGACGACAGGGCCCAACGAGCAGTACTTC. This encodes CASSLETTGPNEQYF.

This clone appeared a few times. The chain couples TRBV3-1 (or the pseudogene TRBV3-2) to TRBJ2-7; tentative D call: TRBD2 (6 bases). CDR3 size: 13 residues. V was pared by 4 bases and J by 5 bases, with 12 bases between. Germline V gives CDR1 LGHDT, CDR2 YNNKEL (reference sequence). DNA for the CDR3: TGTGCCAGCAGCCTCCTAGCGATGAACGAGCAGTACTTC. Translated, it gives CASSLLAMNEQYF.

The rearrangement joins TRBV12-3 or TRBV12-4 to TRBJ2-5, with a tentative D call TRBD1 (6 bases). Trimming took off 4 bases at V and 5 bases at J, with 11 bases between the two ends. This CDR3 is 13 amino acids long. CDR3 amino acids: CASSSLDRETQYF. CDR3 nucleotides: TGTGCCAGCAGTTCCCTCGACAGGGAGACCCAGTACTTC.

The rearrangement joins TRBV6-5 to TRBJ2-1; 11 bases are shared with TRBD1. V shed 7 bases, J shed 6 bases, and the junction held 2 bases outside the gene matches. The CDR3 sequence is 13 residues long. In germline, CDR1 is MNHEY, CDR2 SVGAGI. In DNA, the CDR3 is TGTGCCAGCAAGGGACAGGGGGGCAATGAGCAGTTCTTC. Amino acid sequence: CASKGQGGNEQFF.

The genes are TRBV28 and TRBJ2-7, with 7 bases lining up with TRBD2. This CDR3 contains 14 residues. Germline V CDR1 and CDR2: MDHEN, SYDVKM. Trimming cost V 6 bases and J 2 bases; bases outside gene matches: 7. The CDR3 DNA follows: TGTGCCAGCAGCCCCCCGGGACTAACCTACGAGCAGTACTTC. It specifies CASSPPGLTYEQYF.

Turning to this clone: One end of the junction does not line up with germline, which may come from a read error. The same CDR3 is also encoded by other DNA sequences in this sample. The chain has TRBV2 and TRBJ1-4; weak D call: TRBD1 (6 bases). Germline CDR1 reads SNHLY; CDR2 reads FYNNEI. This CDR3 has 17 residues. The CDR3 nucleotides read TGTGCCAGCAGGGGGGGGCAGGGAACTTCAACTAATGAAAAACTATTTTTT. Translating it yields CASRGGQGTSTNEKLFF.

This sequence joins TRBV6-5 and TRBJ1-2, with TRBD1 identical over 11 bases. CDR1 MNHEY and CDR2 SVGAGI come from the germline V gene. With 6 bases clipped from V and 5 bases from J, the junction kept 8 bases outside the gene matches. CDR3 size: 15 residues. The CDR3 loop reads CASSRSGQGVYGYTF. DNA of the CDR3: TGTGCCAGCAGCCGATCGGGACAGGGGGTGTATGGCTACACCTTC.

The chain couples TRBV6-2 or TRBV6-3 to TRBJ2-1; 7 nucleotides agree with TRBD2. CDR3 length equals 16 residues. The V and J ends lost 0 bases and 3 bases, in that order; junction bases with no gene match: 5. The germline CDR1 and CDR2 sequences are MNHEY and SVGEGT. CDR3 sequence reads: CASSYSPSGNYNEQFF. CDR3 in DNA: TGTGCCAGCAGTTACTCGCCTAGCGGAAACTACAATGAGCAGTTCTTC.

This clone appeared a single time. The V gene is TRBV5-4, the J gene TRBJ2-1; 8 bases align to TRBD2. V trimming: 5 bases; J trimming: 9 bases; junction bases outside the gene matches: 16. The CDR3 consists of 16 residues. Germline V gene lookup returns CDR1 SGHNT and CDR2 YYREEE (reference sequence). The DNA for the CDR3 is TGTGCCAGCAGATCCGAAGCTAGCGGCCGGGGGGGTGAGCAGTTCTTC. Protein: CASRSEASGRGGEQFF.

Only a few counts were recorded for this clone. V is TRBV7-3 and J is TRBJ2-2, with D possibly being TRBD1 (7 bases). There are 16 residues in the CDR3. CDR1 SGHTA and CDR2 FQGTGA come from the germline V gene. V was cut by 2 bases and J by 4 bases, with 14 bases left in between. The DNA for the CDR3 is TGTGCCAGCAGCTTACAGGGCCAGGGGGGCACCGGGGAGCTGTTTTTT. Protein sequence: CASSLQGQGGTGELFF.